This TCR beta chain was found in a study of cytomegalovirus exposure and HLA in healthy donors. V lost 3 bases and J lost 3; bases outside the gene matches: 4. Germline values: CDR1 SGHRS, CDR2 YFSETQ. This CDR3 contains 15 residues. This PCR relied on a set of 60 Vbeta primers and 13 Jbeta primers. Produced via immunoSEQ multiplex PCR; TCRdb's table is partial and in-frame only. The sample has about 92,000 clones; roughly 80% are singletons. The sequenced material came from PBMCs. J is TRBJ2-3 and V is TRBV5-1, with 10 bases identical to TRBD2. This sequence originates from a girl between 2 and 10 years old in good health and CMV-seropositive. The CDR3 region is CASSWKLAGTDTQYF. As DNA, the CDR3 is TGCGCCAGCAGCTGGAAACTAGCGGGGACAGATACGCAGTATTTT.